This T cell receptor (beta chain) was captured in a study of identical twins. The CDR3 is made up of 14 amino acids. V was cut by 0 bases and J by 2 bases, with 7 bases left in between. CDR1 is LGHDT, CDR2 YNNKEL, per germline (reference sequence). From the 5' RACE reads, TCRdb called clonotypes with MiXCR, one entry per CDR3 protein. The sample gives fewer than 250,000 distinct CDR3 sequences, roughly a tenth of which show up once; 4.5% to 5.5% is in the top ten. The sequenced material came from memory (CD45RO+) T cells sorted from blood. The clonotype comes from a young woman in good health. The J gene is TRBJ1-1, the V gene TRBV3-1; D ambiguous. The CDR3 coding sequence is TGTGCCAGCAGCCAAGATATTCGAAACACTGAAGCTTTCTTT. Translation gives CASSQDIRNTEAFF.